This passage covers 16 T cell receptor beta chains from one sample sequenced in a study of vaccination and CD4 T cells after COVID-19. Their recognized antigens are unknown. Specified treatment: roughly ten-day PBMC culture with coronavirus spike peptide pools or control peptides (ViraFEST assay). The Oncomine TCR Beta short-read assay was applied to DNA of cultured CD4+ T cells. From the PCR reads, TCRdb called clonotypes with MiXCR, one entry per CDR3 protein. The table has 7,000 to 10,000 distinct CDR3 sequences, roughly 60% seen once; the top ten hold roughly 20%. The sample consisted of CD4+ T cells from blood, cultured in vitro. These TCRs come from a human donor who had recovered from COVID-19.

This clonotype was seen only a few times. This chain connects TRBV7-2 to TRBJ1-6; D gene uncertain. The CDR3 is made up of 16 amino acids. With 7 bases removed from V and 0 bases from J, the gap between germline ends came to 13 bases. CDR1 is SGHTA and CDR2 is FQGNSA in the germline V gene. The CDR3 DNA follows: TGTGCCAGCACCAAAGAATTTAGCTCCTATAATTCACCCCTCCACTTT. Its translation is CASTKEFSSYNSPLHF.

The V and J genes are TRBV2 and TRBJ1-1, with D maybe TRBD1 (5 bases). The length of the CDR3 is 15 residues. Trimming took 1 base from V and 3 from J, leaving 12 bases between them. Germline V lookup: CDR1 SNHLY, CDR2 FYNNEI. The DNA for the CDR3 is TGTGCCAGCAGTGAAGTTCGGGGCGGTGACACTGAAGCTTTCTTT. Its translation: CASSEVRGGDTEAFF.

This chain joins TRBV7-2 and TRBJ1-2, with D possibly being TRBD1 (5 bases). The CDR3 has 15 residues. With 5 bases removed from V and 0 bases from J, the gap between germline ends came to 13 bases. Germline V lookup: CDR1 SGHTA, CDR2 FQGNSA. The CDR3 DNA reads TGTGCCAGCAGCCTCTTTAGGGGCCCTAACTATGGCTACACCTTC. This translates into CASSLFRGPNYGYTF.

This clonotype came up a few times. The CDR3 coding sequence is TGTGCCAGCTCTCGGACGGCAGTAACAGATACGCAGTATTTT. It specifies CASSRTAVTDTQYF. This chain joins TRBV18 and TRBJ2-3; D is ambiguous. The CDR3 extends over 14 amino acids. Trimming took off 6 bases at V and 3 bases at J, with 13 bases between the two ends. Per germline, CDR1 KGHSH and CDR2 LQKENI.

The chain is built from TRBV24-1 and TRBJ2-1; 14 bases are a match to TRBD2. The CDR3 totals 19 residues. Germline trimming cut 5 bases from V and 3 bases from J; bases unmatched to any gene: 11. Germline V lookup: CDR1 KGHDR, CDR2 SFDVKD. The CDR3 coding sequence is TGTGCCACCAGTGGGGGCCTTGGGACTAGCGGGAGTCTCTACAATGAGCAGTTCTTC. It specifies CATSGGLGTSGSLYNEQFF.

The sample holds a few counts of this clonotype. V usage is TRBV27 and J usage is TRBJ1-2; D may be TRBD1 (6 bases). V lost 8 bases and J 2 bases, leaving 15 bases between the germline ends. Germline CDR1 reads MNHEY; CDR2 reads SMNVEV (reference sequence). The CDR3 length is 14 residues. The chain's CDR3 is CASSRGWGNYGYTF. The CDR3 DNA follows: TGTGCCAGCTCCAGGGGATGGGGGAACTATGGCTACACCTTC.

The chain combines TRBV7-9 with TRBJ1-5; D gene ambiguous. Germline CDR1 SEHNR, CDR2 FQNEAQ (reference sequence). The germline V and J ends were trimmed by 1 base and 7 bases, with 8 bases remaining between them. The CDR3 is made up of 13 amino acids. CDR3 nucleotide sequence: TGTGCCAGCAGCTTAGGCAGAGAGCAGCCCCAGCATTTT. It specifies CASSLGREQPQHF.

CDR3 sequence (DNA): TGTGCCAGCAGTCCCTCGGGCCCCAACTATGGCTACACCTTC. This translates into CASSPSGPNYGYTF. V is TRBV28 and J is TRBJ1-2; no clear D. Germline assignment: CDR1 MDHEN and CDR2 SYDVKM. V was cut by 5 bases and J by 2 bases, with 12 bases left in between. The CDR3 has 14 residues.

The J gene is TRBJ1-6, the V gene TRBV6-2 or TRBV6-3; 7 bases are shared with TRBD1. Trimming cost V 0 bases and J 10 bases; bases outside gene matches: 3. This CDR3 spans 14 amino acids. Germline CDR1 is MNHEY and CDR2 is SVGEGT. CDR3 amino acids: CASSYSGGNSPLHF. Here the CDR3 DNA reads TGTGCCAGCAGTTACTCAGGGGGCAACTCACCCCTCCACTTT.

The chain is built from TRBV12-3 or TRBV12-4 and TRBJ2-3, with 12 bases fitting TRBD2. The V segment lost 10 bases and the J segment 4 bases; nucleotides outside the gene matches: 9. The CDR3 consists of 15 residues. CDR3 in amino acids: CANSPTSGRADTQYF. The CDR3 DNA is TGTGCCAACAGCCCGACTAGCGGGAGAGCAGATACGCAGTATTTT.

The gene calls are TRBV29-1 and TRBJ2-3; D is unresolved. The CDR3 has 11 residues. Germline CDR1 SQVTM, CDR2 ANQGSEA. V gave up 5 bases and J gave up 3 bases, with 6 bases separating them. The DNA of the CDR3 is TGCAGCGTTTGGTCAACAGATACGCAGTATTTT. It encodes CSVWSTDTQYF.

This chain uses TRBV2 with TRBJ1-5, with 10 bases aligning to TRBD1. The CDR3 loop spans 12 amino acids. Germline CDR1 and CDR2: SNHLY and FYNNEI. The V and J ends lost 8 bases and 9 bases, in that order; junction bases with no gene match: 4. In DNA form, the CDR3 reads TGTGCCAGCGACAGGGGGCGGGTGCCCCAGCATTTT. It codes for CASDRGRVPQHF. Full variable domain (remainder filled in from reference TRBV2 and TRBJ1-5): EPEVTQTPSHQVTQMGQEVILRCVPISNHLYFYWYRQILGQKVEFLVSFYNNEISEKSEIFDDQFSVERPDGSNFTLKIRSTKLEDSAMYFCASDRGRVPQHFGDGTRLSIL.

The V and J genes are TRBV27 and TRBJ1-1, with 9 positions matching TRBD1. There are 13 residues in the CDR3. The J segment lost 7 bases and the V segment lost 6 bases, leaving 6 bases of the junction unmatched. Germline V lookup: CDR1 MNHEY, CDR2 SMNVEV (reference sequence). In DNA, the CDR3 is TGTGCCAGCAGCCGACAGGGGGTGGGTGAAGCTTTCTTT. Its protein product is CASSRQGVGEAFF.

The rearrangement links TRBV19 to TRBJ1-1, with a possible D match to TRBD1 (5 bases). V was clipped by 2 bases and J by 5 bases, with 9 bases between them. The CDR3 has 13 amino acids. The germline V gene has CDR1 LNHDA and CDR2 SQIVND (reference sequence). CDR3 coding DNA: TGTGCCAGTAGTATACAGGGTCATACTGAAGCTTTCTTT. Translated: CASSIQGHTEAFF.

This chain links TRBV10-3 with TRBJ2-7; D possibly matches TRBD1 or TRBD2 (5 bases each). The CDR3 has 16 residues. Germline-derived CDR1 and CDR2 are ENHRY and SYGVKD. With 4 bases removed from V and 2 bases from J, the gap between germline ends came to 18 bases. This CDR3 is CAISAGTGPPPYEQYF. CDR3 DNA: TGTGCCATCAGTGCCGGGACCGGCCCACCTCCCTACGAGCAGTACTTC.

The chain recombines TRBV28 with TRBJ1-1; maybe TRBD1 (6 bases). V dropped 6 bases and J dropped 5 bases, with 13 bases sitting between them. CDR1 is MDHEN and CDR2 is SYDVKM in the germline V gene. This CDR3 is 13 amino acids long. CDR3: CASSLGGRTEAFF. The CDR3 nucleotides read TGTGCCAGCAGCCTAGGGGGGAGAACTGAAGCTTTCTTT.